The present T cell receptor (beta chain) was sequenced within a study of T cell repertoires in cytomegalovirus infection. Overall study context: Public signatures in TCR beta pointed to CMV infection and matching HLA type.

Findings and limits, study-wide: HLA-C-restricted CMV clonotypes gave the most frequent clonotype in two of eight donors. Using cumulative public TCR beta family frequency, the authors identified those who carried CMV together with the relevant HLA.

As for this clonotype: Antigen specificity is unknown.

Each CDR3 protein gets one entry after TCRdb re-called the reads with MiXCR. Here the sample spans about 900,000 distinct CDR3 sequences, approximately 31% being singletons. The receptor comes from a human donor in good health (CMV status not recorded). Some clones in this sample may be carry-over from other donors' samples. Specimen: cultured CD8+ T cells from PBMCs, collected from culture after CMV antigen stimulation.

For the CDR3, the DNA is TGTGCCAGCAGTTCGATCCAATATATTAACACTGAAGCTTTCTTT. Its translation: CASSSIQYINTEAFF. The chain is built from TRBV12-3 or TRBV12-4 and TRBJ1-1; no clear D gene. The CDR3 runs to 15 residues. V lost 4 bases and J lost 2, with 14 bases in between.